This T cell receptor (beta chain) was sequenced for a study of shared clonotypes between healthy human individuals. Study background: CD4 naive and memory got three plates each, CD8 naive two, CD8 memory one. Study-wide results and limits: Clonotype sharing among donors was expected to depend on sequencing depth. Sampling used blood alone; tissue repertoires probably differ.

The CDR3 length is 12 residues. Germline V gives CDR1 SQVTM, CDR2 ANQGSEA. V was clipped by 4 bases and J by 1 base, with 5 bases between them. TCRdb keeps only in-frame clones here, not all; method: immunoSEQ multiplex PCR. Here the sample spans about 680,000 clones, around 74% being singletons. A word on this clone: Antigen unknown. This CDR3 is also generated by other DNA sequences in the sample.

The chain employs TRBV29-1 and TRBJ1-5; the D is unclear. The specimen was memory CD4+ T cells sorted from blood. Subset reported: CD45RA-negative fraction. This sequence originates from a woman aged 30 to 39 in good health. CDR3 nucleotide sequence: TGCAGCGTTGGGTCGAGCAATCAGCCCCAGCATTTT. Translation: CSVGSSNQPQHF.